Shown below are 20 T cell receptor beta chains from a single sample sequenced in a study of spatial heterogeneity in lung cancer. MiXCR, run by TCRdb on the 5' RACE reads, gives a single entry per CDR3 protein. The sample carries about 52,000 distinct CDR3 sequences, 7.4% recorded once. The sample's time point: blood at routine non-recurrence follow-up after resection. Frozen PBMC, nontumor lung or tumor provided whole RNA, which was sequenced unsorted. The sample consisted of PBMCs, taken at follow-up. These TCRs come from a female donor with early-stage non-small cell lung cancer.

This clonotype was seen more than once but under ten times. The J gene is TRBJ1-5, the V gene TRBV7-9, with D perhaps matching TRBD1 (5 bases). The CDR3 has 15 residues. The ends were cut back, 2 bases at V and 7 bases at J, with 15 bases in the middle. Per the germline V gene, CDR1 is SEHNR and CDR2 is FQNEAQ (reference sequence). CDR3 in DNA: TGTGCCAGCAGCTTAACAGGCCGACCTGACCAGCCCCAGCATTTT. It translates to CASSLTGRPDQPQHF. The full variable domain, rest sourced from reference TRBV7-9 and TRBJ1-5, is DTGVSQNPRHKITKRGQNVTFRCDPISEHNRLYWYRQTLGQGPEFLTYFQNEAQLEKSRLLSDRFSAERPKGSFSTLEIQRTEQGDSAMYLCASSLTGRPDQPQHFGDGTRLSIL.

This clonotype was detected ten times or more. The rearrangement joins TRBV29-1 to TRBJ2-7, with D tentatively TRBD2 (5 bases). This CDR3 comprises 13 residues. Per germline, CDR1 SQVTM and CDR2 ANQGSEA. Trimming left V 5 bases short and J 6 bases short, with 17 bases between. CDR3 DNA: TGCAGCGTTAGATTTGGCGGAGGAAGCGAGCAGTACTTC. It codes for CSVRFGGGSEQYF.

This chain links TRBV7-2 with TRBJ1-4; 7 bases are a match to TRBD1. The CDR3 contains 17 residues. J gave up 0 bases and V 5 bases, and 9 bases lay outside the gene matches. The germline gives CDR1 SGHTA, CDR2 FQGNSA. The CDR3 here is CASSRQGGYATNEKLFF. The CDR3 nucleotides read TGTGCCAGCAGCAGACAGGGCGGGTATGCAACTAATGAAAAACTGTTTTTT.

At least ten counts were recorded for this clonotype. J is TRBJ1-6 and V is TRBV18, with 8 bases fitting TRBD1. Germline V gene sequence: CDR1 KGHSH, CDR2 LQKENI. The CDR3 is 14 residues long. V gave up 3 bases and J gave up 10 bases; unmatched junction bases: 5. CDR3 sequence: CASSPATGESPLHF. In DNA, the CDR3 is TGTGCCAGCTCACCCGCGACAGGGGAATCACCCCTCCACTTT.

This clonotype showed up many times. The genes are TRBV5-1 and TRBJ1-1; 10 positions agree with TRBD1. Germline values: CDR1 SGHRS, CDR2 YFSETQ. The CDR3 has 15 residues. After removal of 4 bases from V and 5 bases from J, the junction contained 8 bases not matched to a gene. CDR3 protein: CASSPRTGGGTEAFF. The CDR3, as DNA: TGCGCCAGCAGCCCGAGGACAGGGGGAGGGACTGAAGCTTTCTTT. Full variable domain (rest looked up from reference TRBV5-1 and TRBJ1-1): KAGVTQTPRYLIKTRGQQVTLSCSPISGHRSVSWYQQTPGQGLQFLFEYFSETQRNKGNFPGRFSGRQFSNSRSEMNVSTLELGDSALYLCASSPRTGGGTEAFFGQGTRLTVV.

This clonotype turned up a few times. This chain links TRBV6-5 with TRBJ2-7; the D call may be TRBD1 or TRBD2 (5 bases each). This CDR3 has 12 amino acids. The ends were cut back, 4 bases at V and 5 bases at J, with 9 bases in the middle. CDR1 and CDR2 from the germline V gene are MNHEY and SVGAGI. Here the CDR3 reads CASSWGSNEQYF. In DNA, the CDR3 is TGTGCCAGCAGTTGGGGGTCTAACGAGCAGTACTTC.

This clonotype occurred many times. This sequence joins TRBV7-2 and TRBJ1-1, with a tentative D call TRBD1 (5 bases). Per the germline V gene, CDR1 is SGHTA and CDR2 is FQGNSA. The CDR3 spans 15 residues. V lost 2 bases and J 6 bases, leaving 16 bases between the germline ends. The CDR3 protein is CASSLFRSGDSEAFF. The DNA of the CDR3 is TGTGCCAGCAGCTTATTCCGCAGCGGGGACTCTGAAGCTTTCTTT.

This clonotype was counted at least ten times. The chain uses TRBV29-1 and TRBJ1-1; D might be TRBD1 (5 bases). Germline V gene data show CDR1 as SQVTM and CDR2 as ANQGSEA. V dropped 6 bases and J dropped 5 bases, with 16 bases sitting between them. This CDR3 is 13 amino acids long. CDR3 amino acids: CSVRLGGGTEAFF. In nucleotides, the CDR3 is TGCAGCGTGCGCCTTGGGGGTGGTACTGAAGCTTTCTTT.

This clonotype turned up a few times. The CDR3 region is CASSLDGARPSYGYTF. The CDR3 DNA sequence: TGTGCCAGCAGCTTAGACGGGGCCAGACCATCCTATGGCTACACCTTC. J is TRBJ1-2 and V is TRBV7-2; D might be TRBD1 (5 bases). The germline V gene encodes CDR1 SGHTA and CDR2 FQGNSA. The CDR3 contains 16 residues. The germline V and J ends were trimmed by 1 base and 4 bases, with 16 bases remaining between them.

V usage is TRBV12-3 or TRBV12-4 and J usage is TRBJ1-6; 9 nucleotides match TRBD1. The V gene end was trimmed by 7 bases and the J gene end by 6 bases; junction bases not matched to a gene: 4. CDR3 length equals 14 residues. The CDR3 is CASTHRGLNSPLHF. The CDR3 bases are TGTGCCAGCACTCACAGGGGGCTTAATTCACCCCTCCACTTT.

This clonotype has a count of ten or more. The chain joins TRBV2 to TRBJ2-3; 11 nucleotides align to TRBD1. The CDR3 length is 17 residues. From germline, CDR1 is SNHLY and CDR2 FYNNEI. Unmatched junction bases numbered 11, after V lost 7 bases and J lost 2 bases. CDR3 protein: CASTGTGGSFSTDTQYF. In DNA form, the CDR3 reads TGTGCCAGCACCGGGACAGGGGGTAGTTTTTCCACAGATACGCAGTATTTT.

This clonotype showed up just a few times. The J gene is TRBJ1-2, the V gene TRBV29-1; possibly TRBD1 for D (6 bases). V was trimmed by 5 bases and J by 3 bases, leaving 16 bases between them. The CDR3 runs to 14 residues. Germline values: CDR1 SQVTM, CDR2 ANQGSEA. The CDR3 reads CSVSSGQRYYGYTF. The CDR3 coding sequence is TGCAGCGTTTCCTCCGGACAGCGATACTATGGCTACACCTTC.

This clonotype was counted between two and nine times. V is TRBV5-1 and J is TRBJ2-1, with 7 nucleotides matching TRBD2. There are 15 residues in the CDR3. The V and J ends lost 3 bases and 5 bases, in that order; junction bases with no gene match: 8. Per the germline V gene, CDR1 is SGHRS and CDR2 is YFSETQ. In DNA, the CDR3 is TGCGCCAGCAGCTACGGGACTACCAAAAACAATGAGCAGTTCTTC. Its translation is CASSYGTTKNNEQFF.

This clonotype is medium-sized (0.01 to 0.1%) within its sample. The chain employs TRBV5-1 and TRBJ1-6, with TRBD1 as a possible D gene (6 bases). This CDR3 is built from 13 residues. Trimming left V 3 bases short and J 10 bases short, with 11 bases between. Germline CDR1 is SGHRS and CDR2 is YFSETQ. The CDR3 DNA sequence: TGCGCCAGCAGCTCAGGGGTCGGGTCACCCCTCCACTTT. This codes for CASSSGVGSPLHF.

The table lists this clonotype with a few counts. The rearrangement links TRBV12-3 or TRBV12-4 to TRBJ2-3; TRBD1 is a possible D gene (5 bases). This CDR3 comprises 16 residues. With 6 bases removed from V and 0 bases from J, the gap between germline ends came to 16 bases. The CDR3 region is CASSPRQISSTDTQYF. As DNA, the CDR3 is TGTGCCAGCAGCCCCAGACAGATTTCTAGCACAGATACGCAGTATTTT.

This clonotype appeared a few times. In DNA form, the CDR3 reads TGTGCCAGCAGCTTGGAAGCAGCGGGGGCCGCGGGGAAGACCCAGTACTTC. This sequence encodes CASSLEAAGAAGKTQYF. This rearrangement joins TRBV7-7 to TRBJ2-5; 8 nucleotides align to TRBD2. CDR1 is SSHAT, CDR2 FNYEAQ, per germline (reference sequence). The CDR3 has 17 residues. With V trimmed by 3 bases and J by 6 bases, 15 bases remained unmatched.

The V gene is TRBV11-2, the J gene TRBJ1-1, with D perhaps matching TRBD1 (5 bases). Trimming took 1 base from V and 6 from J, leaving 12 bases between them. The CDR3 is made up of 14 amino acids. Germline-derived CDR1 and CDR2 are SGHAT and FQNNGV. The DNA of the CDR3 is TGTGCCAGCAGCTTAGTGAGCAGGGAGGCTGAAGCTTTCTTT. It codes for CASSLVSREAEAFF.

This clonotype was seen at least ten times. This chain connects TRBV6-1 to TRBJ1-1; 11 nucleotides line up with TRBD1. V trimming: 8 bases; J trimming: 5 bases; junction bases outside the gene matches: 7. Germline loops: CDR1 MNHNS, CDR2 SASEGT. This CDR3 spans 14 amino acids. CDR3 nucleotides: TGTGCCAGCGGACTCCGGGACAGGGGGACTGAAGCTTTCTTT. Protein: CASGLRDRGTEAFF.

This clonotype was detected ten times or more. This chain joins TRBV28 and TRBJ2-3, with 7 nucleotides matching TRBD2. The CDR3 is 16 amino acids. J was trimmed by 2 bases and V by 2 bases; bases with no gene match: 7. Germline V gene data show CDR1 as MDHEN and CDR2 as SYDVKM. The CDR3, as DNA: TGTGCCAGCAGTTTAATCGGGACTATCTCCACAGATACGCAGTATTTT. It specifies CASSLIGTISTDTQYF.

This clonotype was observed a few times. The rearrangement joins TRBV28 to TRBJ1-1; D may be TRBD1 (5 bases). Trimming pared 3 bases from V and 7 bases from J, leaving 12 bases between. In germline, CDR1 is MDHEN, CDR2 SYDVKM. CDR3 length: 13 residues. The CDR3 region is CASSLIQDLEAFF. CDR3 nucleotides: TGTGCCAGCAGTTTGATACAGGACCTTGAAGCTTTCTTT.